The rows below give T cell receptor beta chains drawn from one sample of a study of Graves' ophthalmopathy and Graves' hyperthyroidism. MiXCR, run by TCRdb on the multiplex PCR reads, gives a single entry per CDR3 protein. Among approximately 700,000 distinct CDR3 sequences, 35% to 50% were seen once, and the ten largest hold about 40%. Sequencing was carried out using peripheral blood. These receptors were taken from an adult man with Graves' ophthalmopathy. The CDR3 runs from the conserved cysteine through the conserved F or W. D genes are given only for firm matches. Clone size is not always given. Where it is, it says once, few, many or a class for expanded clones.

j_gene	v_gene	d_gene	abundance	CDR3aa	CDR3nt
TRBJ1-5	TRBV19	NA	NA	CASSIPSFDLNSNQPQHF	TGTGCCAGTAGTATACCCTCATTTGACCTTAATAGCAATCAGCCCCAGCATTTT
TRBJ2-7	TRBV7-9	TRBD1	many	CASSLGTGTYEQYF	TGTGCCAGCAGCTTAGGGACAGGGACCTACGAGCAGTACTTC
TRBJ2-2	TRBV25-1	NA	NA	CASSVQGEELFF	TGTGCCAGCAGTGTACAGGGCGAGGAGCTGTTTTTT
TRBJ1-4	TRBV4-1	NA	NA	CASSQVHNEKLFF	TGCGCCAGCAGCCAAGTTCATAATGAAAAACTGTTTTTT
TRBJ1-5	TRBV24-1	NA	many	CASSGGEGNQPQHF	TGTGCCAGCAGTGGCGGGGAAGGCAATCAGCCCCAGCATTTT
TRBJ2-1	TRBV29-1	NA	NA	CSVLVAADYNEQFF	TGCAGCGTCCTTGTAGCGGCCGACTACAATGAGCAGTTCTTC
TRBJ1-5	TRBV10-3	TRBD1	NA	CAISTGQDSNQPQHF	TGTGCCATCAGTACCGGACAGGATAGCAATCAGCCCCAGCATTTT
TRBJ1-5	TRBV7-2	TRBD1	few	CASSLRSGQGEDQPQHF	TGTGCCAGCAGCTTGAGGTCGGGACAGGGGGAAGATCAGCCCCAGCATTTT
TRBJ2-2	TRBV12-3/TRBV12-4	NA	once	CASTPRRNTGELFF	TGTGCCAGCACTCCCAGGCGGAACACCGGGGAGCTGTTTTTT
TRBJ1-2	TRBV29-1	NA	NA	CSVATGYGSDYGYTF	TGCAGCGTCGCCACAGGGTACGGGTCGGACTATGGCTACACCTTC
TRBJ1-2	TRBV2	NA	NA	CASSYLLEGTYGYTF	TGTGCCAGCAGTTACTTATTGGAGGGTACCTATGGCTACACCTTC
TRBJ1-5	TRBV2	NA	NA	CASSELWQGNQPQHF	TGTGCCAGCAGTGAACTGTGGCAGGGTAATCAGCCCCAGCATTTT
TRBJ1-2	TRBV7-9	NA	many	CASSPVTVNYGYTF	TGTGCCAGCAGCCCAGTCACGGTAAACTATGGCTACACCTTC
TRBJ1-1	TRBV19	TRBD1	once	CASSPGGQRNTEAFF	TGTGCCAGCTCACCAGGGGGACAACGGAACACTGAAGCTTTCTTT
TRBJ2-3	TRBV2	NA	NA	CASSPRFTRTSTDTQYF	TGTGCCAGCAGTCCTAGGTTTACGCGAACTAGCACAGATACGCAGTATTTT
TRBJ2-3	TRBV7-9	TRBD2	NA	CASSRVIAGDTDTQYF	TGTGCCAGCAGCAGGGTGATAGCGGGGGACACAGATACGCAGTATTTT
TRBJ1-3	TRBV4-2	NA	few	CASSQDGGQGNTIYF	TGTGCCAGCAGCCAAGATGGGGGGCAAGGAAACACCATATATTTT
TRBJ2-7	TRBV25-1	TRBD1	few	CASSPHDRASYEQYF	TGTGCCAGCAGTCCGCATGACAGGGCCTCCTACGAGCAGTACTTC
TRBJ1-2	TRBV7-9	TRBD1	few	CASSERGTGLNYGYTF	TGTGCCAGCAGCGAAAGAGGGACAGGGCTTAACTATGGCTACACCTTC
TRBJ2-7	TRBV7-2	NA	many	CASSLWQAYEQYF	TGTGCCAGCAGCCTCTGGCAGGCCTACGAGCAGTACTTC
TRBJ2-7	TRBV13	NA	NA	CASSSGPRNYEQYF	TGTGCCAGCAGCTCGGGACCGAGGAACTACGAGCAGTACTTC
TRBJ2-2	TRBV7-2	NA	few	CASSQESGPGELFF	TGTGCCAGCAGCCAAGAATCAGGGCCCGGGGAGCTGTTTTTT
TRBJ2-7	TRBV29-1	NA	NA	CSVECPRGRGDFYEQYF	TGCAGCGTTGAATGTCCGCGCGGCAGGGGGGACTTCTACGAGCAGTACTTC
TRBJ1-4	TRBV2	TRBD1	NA	CASSQPGQVEKLFF	TGTGCCAGCAGTCAACCGGGACAGGTAGAAAAACTGTTTTTT
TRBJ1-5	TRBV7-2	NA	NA	CASSLVPDVYSNQPQHF	TGTGCCAGCAGCTTAGTTCCAGACGTCTATAGCAATCAGCCCCAGCATTTT
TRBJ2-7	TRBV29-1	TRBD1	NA	CSTDREDEQYF	TGCAGCACGGACAGGGAGGACGAGCAGTACTTC
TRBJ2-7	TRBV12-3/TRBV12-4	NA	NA	CASSASRVYEQYF	TGTGCCAGCAGTGCTAGCCGGGTGTACGAGCAGTACTTC
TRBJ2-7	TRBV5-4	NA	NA	CASSFQGPKTYEQYF	TGTGCCAGCAGCTTTCAGGGCCCAAAGACCTACGAGCAGTACTTC
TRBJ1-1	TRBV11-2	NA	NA	CASSLERGMNTEAFF	TGTGCCAGCAGCTTGGAGAGAGGAATGAACACTGAAGCTTTCTTT
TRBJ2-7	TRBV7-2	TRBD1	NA	CASSASGTGTGAYEQYF	TGTGCCAGCAGCGCTAGCGGAACCGGGACAGGGGCCTACGAGCAGTACTTC
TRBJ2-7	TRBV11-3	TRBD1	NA	CASSSRAGQGYDEQYF	TGTGCCAGCAGCTCCCGGGCGGGACAGGGTTACGACGAGCAGTACTTC
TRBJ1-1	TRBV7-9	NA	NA	CASSTLQVAFF	TGTGCCAGCAGCACCCTACAGGTGGCTTTCTTT
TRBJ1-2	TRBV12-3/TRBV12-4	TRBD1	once	CASRPGQGSNYGYTF	TGTGCCAGCAGACCGGGACAGGGGTCGAACTATGGCTACACCTTC
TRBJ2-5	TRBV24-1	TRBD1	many	CATSLTGDQETQYF	TGTGCCACCAGTCTAACAGGGGACCAAGAGACCCAGTACTTC
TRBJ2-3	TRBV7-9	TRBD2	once	CASSLSASGRGGQYF	TGTGCCAGCAGCTTATCGGCTAGCGGGAGGGGAGGGCAGTATTTT
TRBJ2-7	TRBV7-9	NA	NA	CASSLDLPIREQYF	TGCGCCAGCAGCTTGGACCTCCCGATCCGAGAGCAGTACTTC
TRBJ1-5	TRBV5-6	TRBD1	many	CASSLGQADQPQHF	TGTGCCAGCAGCCTGGGACAGGCTGATCAGCCCCAGCATTTT
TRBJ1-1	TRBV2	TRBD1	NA	CASSINRGADTEAFF	TGTGCCAGCAGCATTAACAGGGGGGCGGACACTGAAGCTTTCTTT
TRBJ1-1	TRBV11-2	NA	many	CASSYPMNTEAFF	TGTGCCAGCAGCTACCCCATGAACACTGAAGCTTTCTTT
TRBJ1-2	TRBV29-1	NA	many	CSALTSTYGYTF	TGCAGCGCCCTGACATCAACGTATGGCTACACCTTC
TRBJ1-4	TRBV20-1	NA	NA	CSAYQGLLFF	TGCAGTGCTTACCAGGGCCTACTGTTTTTT
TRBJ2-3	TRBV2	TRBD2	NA	CASSVGLADADTQYF	TGTGCCAGCAGCGTAGGGCTAGCGGACGCAGATACGCAGTATTTT
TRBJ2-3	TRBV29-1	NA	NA	CSVEGGGTDTQYF	TGCAGCGTGGAGGGGGGCGGAACAGATACGCAGTATTTT
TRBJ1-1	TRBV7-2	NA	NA	CASSPRDFNTEAFF	TGTGCCAGCAGCCCCAGAGACTTTAACACTGAAGCTTTCTTT
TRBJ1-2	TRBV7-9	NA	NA	CASSLGPTNYGYTF	TGTGCCAGCAGCTTGGGACCCACTAACTATGGCTACACCTTC
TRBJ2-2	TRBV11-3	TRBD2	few	CASSLVLAGGTGELFF	TGTGCCAGCAGCTTAGTACTAGCGGGGGGCACCGGGGAGCTGTTTTTT
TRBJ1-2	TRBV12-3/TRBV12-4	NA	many	CASCLGGYGYTF	TGTGCCAGCTGCCTGGGTGGCTATGGCTACACCTTC
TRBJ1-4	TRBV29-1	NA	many	CSVVELGEKLFF	TGCAGCGTTGTGGAGTTAGGGGAAAAACTGTTTTTT
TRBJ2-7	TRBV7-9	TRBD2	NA	CASSFHPGLAGSSPYEQYF	TGTGCCAGCAGCTTTCACCCGGGACTAGCGGGCTCCTCCCCCTACGAGCAGTACTTC
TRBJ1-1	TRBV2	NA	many	CASSVRGTEAFF	TGTGCCAGCAGTGTCAGGGGTACTGAAGCTTTCTTT
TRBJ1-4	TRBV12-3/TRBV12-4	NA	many	CASSPRTSGKLFF	TGTGCCAGCAGCCCCCGGACGTCCGGAAAACTGTTTTTT
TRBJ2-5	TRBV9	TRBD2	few	CASSVTSGSGLETQYF	TGTGCCAGCAGCGTGACTAGCGGGAGTGGGTTGGAGACCCAGTACTTC
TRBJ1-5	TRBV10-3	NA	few	CAISLSLWGNQPQHF	TGTGCCATCAGTCTGTCTTTGTGGGGCAATCAGCCCCAGCATTTT
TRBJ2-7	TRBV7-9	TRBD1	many	CASSLGQGRDEQYF	TGTGCCAGCAGCTTGGGACAGGGACGGGACGAGCAGTACTTC